The T cell receptor beta chain under discussion was sequenced for a study of cytomegalovirus exposure and HLA in healthy donors (TCRdb year 2017). Context from the whole study: An earlier analysis of 587 of the donors reported 250 to 350 Gb of sequence data and about 120 million unique TCR beta sequences obtained from about 170 million T cells. Approximately 300 gigabases of sequencing data and tens of millions of unique TCR sequences were included in an early release covering roughly 700 HLA-typed donors. Of the 300 to 400 genotyped donors, 81% fell in the genetic ancestry cluster associated with self-reported Caucasian donors. The study aimed to test whether signatures of past pathogen exposure could be identified by cataloging public T cell receptors. The T cell repertoires of 666 subjects were profiled by immunosequencing and related to cytomegalovirus serostatus. A separate validation cohort of 90 to 150 different subjects was used in addition to the approximately 610-subject first cohort. High-throughput TCR immunosequencing, statistical association of individual TCRs with disease status, and machine learning were combined to predict cytomegalovirus infection status. A later analysis re-analyzed previously published TCR beta repertoires from 600 to 850 donors and added high-resolution HLA genotyping to study TCR occurrence patterns. Rather than using new phenotypic data, the later analysis identified candidate immune exposures from TCR beta sequences and from how often those sequences occurred across donors. An earlier analysis of 587 of the donors used high-throughput TCR beta sequencing to judge whether each TCR beta V gene segment behaved as functional or pseudogenic. Donor age, sex, ethnicity and CMV serostatus were compiled together with the repertoire data. In a later genetic analysis, genome-wide SNP genotypes for about 65% of the roughly 670 donors were used, and that subset was treated as a discovery cohort. All discovery cohort repertoires had been generated using a single sequencing platform. HLA typing included class I and class II loci at four-digit resolution. Typing coverage varied by locus: roughly 629-640 donors for A, B, C, DRB1 and DQB1; more than 500 for DQA1; around 570 for DPA1; 450 to 480 for DPB1. Roughly five DR-DQ haplotypes were handled as single units for association and clustering, since linkage in the cohort was strong. On average, 235,054 unique TCR beta nucleotide sequences were sequenced per donor among 350 to 400 genotyped donors of the cohort, with around 19% of those sequences being non-productive. The research as a whole found: Immune exposure information for the cohort was limited to CMV serostatus. A further reported finding was that TCR beta sequences accurately predicted the HLA-A and HLA-B alleles for most subjects in the first cohort. A later analysis found that TCR association rates varied across HLA loci, with DRB1 alleles showing the most associated TCRs and HLA-C alleles the fewest. Three of the identified cytomegalovirus-associated TCR beta chains were confirmed in vitro to be specific for cytomegalovirus antigens. The classifier was reported to diagnose cytomegalovirus status with high specificity and sensitivity in both the original cohort and the validation cohort. Compared with the approximately 720-donor mean, donors in an Asian-associated ancestry cluster had fewer N-insertions in productive TCRs, according to a later genetic analysis. Specific HLA alleles were associated with roughly 16,000 TCR beta sequences at a false discovery rate of 0.05 in a later analysis. According to a later analysis, parvovirus B19, influenza, CMV and Epstein-Barr virus appeared linked to several top co-occurrence clusters. Because counts were too low, some 17 rarely observed V segments, including chromosome 9 orphons, were left out of the earlier analysis of several hundred of the donors. While some public TCRs were present in many individuals, most TCR sequences turned up only very rarely across donors. Because the 87-base-pair reads could not distinguish some IMGT-functional V segments, including TRBV6-2 and TRBV6-3, those segments were excluded. Most CMV-associated TCR beta chains appeared to be HLA-restricted in a later analysis, and the HLA associations seemed to be driven largely by CMV exposure. Correlated functional status among segregating V segments might reflect linkage disequilibrium, but an unknown experimental factor could not be ruled out. The authors suggested that the approach could potentially be extended to other disease states and immunological phenotypes. In an earlier analysis of some 640 of the donors, most TCR beta V segments were observed in productive rearrangements about 87% or about 30% of the time, broadly matching IMGT annotations. In a later genetic analysis, a missense DCLRE1C variant was associated with V-gene and J-gene trimming of TCR beta chains, and the association was replicated in an independent cohort. A later analysis found that HLA-associated TCR beta chains were more clonally expanded and had lower generation probabilities than equally common non-associated chains. In the study, about 150 TCR beta chains were listed as associated with cytomegalovirus. This cohort had only TCR beta chains sequenced, and the lack of alpha or paired-chain data limited which features could be detected. Presence/absence analyses assumed roughly uniform sequencing depth across donors, an assumption that may not hold. The sequencing pipeline was judged likely to have produced a cluster of highly shared sequence variants as a technical artifact. Assigning TCR associations to individual alleles was difficult when HLA alleles, especially DR and DQ, strongly co-occurred. Because some donors lacked HLA typing at each locus, the association tests relied only on the typed subset.

Based on the germline V gene, the CDR1 and CDR2 sequences are SQVTM and ANQGSEA. The CDR3 spans 13 residues, from the cysteine through the phenylalanine. The CDR3 DNA has 39 bases and is translated from base 1. V drops 4 bases and J drops 1 base, leaving 10 bases in between. To prepare the library, the immunoSEQ multiplex PCR assay was applied. For the multiplex PCR, a mixture combining 60 forward primers for TCR Vbeta segments and 13 reverse primers for TCR Jbeta segments was used. The CDR3 region of rearranged TCR beta genes was amplified from genomic DNA by a multiplex PCR assay. The amplified TCR beta libraries were sequenced on the Illumina HiSeq System as 87-base-pair reads. The authors' analysis ran thus. In a later analysis, some 80 million unique TCR beta chains were counted across the roughly 610 repertoires, and some 10 million of these chains were shared by at least two donors. To remove PCR and sequencing errors, raw reads were error-corrected and collapsed into unique sequences using a nearest-neighbor algorithm that merged closely related sequences. CDR3 sequences were aligned to IMGT reference sequences to assign V, D and J gene segments. For a sequence to be retained, a match of at least six nucleotides to both a V gene segment and a J gene segment was required. Rearrangements were called productive when the CDR3 lacked stop codons and stayed in frame with V and J; all others were non-productive. Following IMGT convention, CDR3 was defined as the stretch from the second conserved V-encoded cysteine up to the conserved J-encoded phenylalanine. In an earlier analysis of around 640 of the donors, sequences lacking an unambiguous match to a single V gene segment were excluded. In an earlier analysis of some 590 of the donors, V segments were called functional above 56.7% productive rearrangements and were called segregating when the between-donor standard deviation exceeded 5%. A statistical classification framework was built to diagnose cytomegalovirus status from the catalog of TCR beta chain sequences. V and J gene assignment, in a later analysis, came from comparing TCR nucleotide sequences with IMGT/GENE-DB human TR gene sequences. The TCRdist pipeline was used in a later analysis to assign CDR3 sequences and most-parsimonious VDJ recombination scenarios. In a later analysis, each TCR beta chain was defined by its CDR3 amino acid sequence together with its V-gene family, and reads without a unique V-gene family were excluded. In a later analysis, a few hundred highly shared, low-generation-probability nucleotide sequences were removed to address suspected cross-contamination and a sequencing artifact. In a later analysis, a clonal expansion index for each public chain was calculated from normalized within-repertoire ranks of inferred template counts. A later analysis computed generation probabilities with a VDJ recombination model fitted to out-of-frame rearrangements, and checked the results against IGoR. A later analysis scored TCR-TCR, TCR-HLA and TCR-CMV co-occurrence with hypergeometric tests, applying a repertoire-size bias correction to TCR pairs. To estimate false discovery rates, a later analysis permuted the HLA or CMV assignments 20 times. In a later analysis, co-occurring TCRs were grouped using DBSCAN, with TCRdist sequence similarity added in when clustering inside HLA-allele-positive subsets. Repertoires with fewer than 30,000 or more than 120,000 public chains, plus five repertoires with anomalous nucleotide sharing, were excluded from co-occurrence clustering. Imported from immuneACCESS, the table was reduced by TCRdb to in-frame sequences with V and J called. These copies leave out some clones; in studies compared against another copy, an unresolved V gene accounts for under half, and the cause of the remainder is not known. The V and J calls and clone size are taken from that table; D and trimming were inferred from the DNA. This sample comprises some 130,000 clones, 80% of them detected only once. In total, the top ten clones hold 1% of the sample.

The cohort consisted of approximately 670 healthy bone marrow donors. At the time of sampling, all cohort members were nominally healthy, though unrecorded immune exposures were likely present. The donor was CMV seronegative and was included in the group of a few hundred seronegative cohort members. Every donor gave a peripheral blood sample, and the peripheral blood mononuclear cells from that sample were used for TCR beta sequencing. Genomic DNA extraction from the blood cell samples was performed with the Qiagen DNeasy Blood Extraction Kit. A word on this clone: The target of this receptor is not known. Qualities for individual bases were not recorded, and no much larger clone is one base off.

The TCR sequence derives from a man aged 40-49 years in good health and CMV-seronegative. The receptor chain draws on TRBV29-1 and TRBJ1-2, with the D gene uncertain. Input material: PBMCs. This receptor carries the CDR3 CSVVVRHNYGYTF. The DNA is TGCAGCGTTGTGGTCAGACATAACTATGGCTACACCTTC.